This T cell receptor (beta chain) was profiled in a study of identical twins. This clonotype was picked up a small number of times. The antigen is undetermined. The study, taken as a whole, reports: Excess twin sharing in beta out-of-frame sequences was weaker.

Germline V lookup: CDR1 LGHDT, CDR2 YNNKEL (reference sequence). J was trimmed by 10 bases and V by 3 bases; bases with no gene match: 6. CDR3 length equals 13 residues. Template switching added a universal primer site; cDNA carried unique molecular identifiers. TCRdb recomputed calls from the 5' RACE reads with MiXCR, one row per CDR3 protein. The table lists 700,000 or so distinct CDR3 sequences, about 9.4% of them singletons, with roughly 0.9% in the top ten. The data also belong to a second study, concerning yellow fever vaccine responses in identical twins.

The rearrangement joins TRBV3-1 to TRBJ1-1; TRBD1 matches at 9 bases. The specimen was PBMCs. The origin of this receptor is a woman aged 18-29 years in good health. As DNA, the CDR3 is TGTGCCAGCAGCCAGCAAAGGACAGGGGTAGCTTTCTTT. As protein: CASSQQRTGVAFF.